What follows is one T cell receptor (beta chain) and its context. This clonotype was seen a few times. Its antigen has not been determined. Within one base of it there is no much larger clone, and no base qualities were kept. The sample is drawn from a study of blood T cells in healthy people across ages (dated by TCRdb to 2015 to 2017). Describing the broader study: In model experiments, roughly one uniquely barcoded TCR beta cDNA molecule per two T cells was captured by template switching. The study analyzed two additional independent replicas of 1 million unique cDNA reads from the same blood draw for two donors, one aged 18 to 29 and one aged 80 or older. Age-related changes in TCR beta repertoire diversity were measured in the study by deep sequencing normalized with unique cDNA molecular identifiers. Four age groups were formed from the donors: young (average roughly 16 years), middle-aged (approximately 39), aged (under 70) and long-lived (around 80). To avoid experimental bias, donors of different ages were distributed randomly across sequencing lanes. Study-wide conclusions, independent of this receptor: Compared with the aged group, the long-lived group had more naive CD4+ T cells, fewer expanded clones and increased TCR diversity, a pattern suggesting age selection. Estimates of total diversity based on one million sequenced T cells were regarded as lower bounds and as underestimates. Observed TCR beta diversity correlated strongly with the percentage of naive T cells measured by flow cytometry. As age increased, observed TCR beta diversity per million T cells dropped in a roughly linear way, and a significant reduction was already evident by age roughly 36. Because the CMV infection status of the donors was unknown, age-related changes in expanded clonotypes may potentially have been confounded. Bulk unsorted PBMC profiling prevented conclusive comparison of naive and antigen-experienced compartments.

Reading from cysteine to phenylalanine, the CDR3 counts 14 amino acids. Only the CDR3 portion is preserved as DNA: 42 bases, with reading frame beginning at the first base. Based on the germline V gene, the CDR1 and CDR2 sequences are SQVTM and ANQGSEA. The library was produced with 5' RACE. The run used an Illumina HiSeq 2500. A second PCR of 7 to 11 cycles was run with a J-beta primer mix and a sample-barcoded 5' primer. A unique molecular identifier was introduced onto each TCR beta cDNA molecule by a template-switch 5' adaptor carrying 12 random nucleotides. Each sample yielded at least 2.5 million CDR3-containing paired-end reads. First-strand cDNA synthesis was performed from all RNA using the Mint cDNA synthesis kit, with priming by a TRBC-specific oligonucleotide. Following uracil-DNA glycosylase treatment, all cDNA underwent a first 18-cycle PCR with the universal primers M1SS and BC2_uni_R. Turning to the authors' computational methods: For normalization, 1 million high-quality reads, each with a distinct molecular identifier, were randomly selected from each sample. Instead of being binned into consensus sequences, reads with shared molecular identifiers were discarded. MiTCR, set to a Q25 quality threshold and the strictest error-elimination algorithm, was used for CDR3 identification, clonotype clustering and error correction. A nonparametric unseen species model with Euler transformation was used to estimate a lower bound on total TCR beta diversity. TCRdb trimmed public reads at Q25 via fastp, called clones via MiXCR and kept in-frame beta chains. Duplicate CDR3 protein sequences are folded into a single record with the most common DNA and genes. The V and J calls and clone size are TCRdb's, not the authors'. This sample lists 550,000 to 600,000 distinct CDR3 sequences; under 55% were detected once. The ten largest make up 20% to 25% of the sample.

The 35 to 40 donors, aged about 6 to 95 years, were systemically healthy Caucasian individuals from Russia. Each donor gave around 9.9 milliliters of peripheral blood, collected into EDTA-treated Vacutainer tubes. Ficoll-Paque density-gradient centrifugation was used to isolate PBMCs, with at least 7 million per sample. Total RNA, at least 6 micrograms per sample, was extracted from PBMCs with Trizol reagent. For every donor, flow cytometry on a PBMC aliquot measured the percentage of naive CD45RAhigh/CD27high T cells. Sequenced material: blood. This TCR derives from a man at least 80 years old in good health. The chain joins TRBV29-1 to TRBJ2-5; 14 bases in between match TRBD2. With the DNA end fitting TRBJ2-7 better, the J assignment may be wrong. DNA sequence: TGCAGCGCCGGACTAGCGGGAGGAACCCACGAGCAGTACTTC. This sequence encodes CSAGLAGGTHEQYF.